These T cell receptor beta chains were read from a single sample in a study of blood T cell repertoires in COVID-19. The assay was immunoSEQ multiplex PCR, and TCRdb's table has in-frame clones only and misses some. Counted here are 200,000 to 250,000 clones, approximately 90% occurring once; the ten biggest clones make up 2.2%. The sequencing input was peripheral blood. The receptors were gathered from a man aged 25-40 years who had recovered from COVID-19. CDR3s include the opening cysteine and the closing phenylalanine or tryptophan. The order of the fields is CDR3 DNA, CDR3 protein, J gene, D gene, V gene, clone size. The D gene is left open where the match is weak. The size of a clone is reported for some rows only, either as once, few or many, or as a class for expanded clones.

CDR3 DNA: TGTGCCAGCAGCTTGTACCAGGCAAATCAGCCCCAGCATTTT; CDR3 protein: CASSLYQANQPQHF; J gene: TRBJ1-5; D gene: .; V gene: TRBV5-5; clone size: .
CDR3 DNA: TGTGCCAGCAGCCGGACAGCAACTAATGAAAAACTGTTTTTT; CDR3 protein: CASSRTATNEKLFF; J gene: TRBJ1-4; D gene: .; V gene: TRBV6-5; clone size: .
CDR3 DNA: TGTGCCACCAGCAGACCCCTCGGCGGGGCGGGGGACTATGGCTACACCTTC; CDR3 protein: CATSRPLGGAGDYGYTF; J gene: TRBJ1-2; D gene: .; V gene: TRBV15; clone size: .
CDR3 DNA: TGTGCCAGCAGACGGGGGGTAGACTATGGCTACACCTTC; CDR3 protein: CASRRGVDYGYTF; J gene: TRBJ1-2; D gene: .; V gene: TRBV25-1; clone size: .
CDR3 DNA: TGTGCCAGCGGGAGGGAGGATTCACCCCTCCACTTT; CDR3 protein: CASGREDSPLHF; J gene: TRBJ1-6; D gene: .; V gene: TRBV7-9; clone size: few
CDR3 DNA: TGTGCCAGCAGCCAAGGGGAGCGCACAGATACGCAGTATTTT; CDR3 protein: CASSQGERTDTQYF; J gene: TRBJ2-3; D gene: .; V gene: TRBV4-2; clone size: .
CDR3 DNA: TGTGCCAGCAGTTACGGGCGGGGGGGCTACGAGCAGTACTTC; CDR3 protein: CASSYGRGGYEQYF; J gene: TRBJ2-7; D gene: TRBD2; V gene: TRBV6-5; clone size: .
CDR3 DNA: TGTGCCAGCAGCCAGGGGGCGAACACTGAAGCTTTCTTT; CDR3 protein: CASSQGANTEAFF; J gene: TRBJ1-1; D gene: TRBD1; V gene: TRBV9; clone size: .
CDR3 DNA: TGTGCCGGATACGGCAGGGAGGCTGAAAAACTGTTTTTT; CDR3 protein: CAGYGREAEKLFF; J gene: TRBJ1-4; D gene: .; V gene: TRBV30; clone size: .
CDR3 DNA: TGTGCCAGTAATACTGGACAGACTGGAAACACCATATATTTT; CDR3 protein: CASNTGQTGNTIYF; J gene: TRBJ1-3; D gene: .; V gene: TRBV19; clone size: .
CDR3 DNA: TGTGCCAGCAGTTTTACAGGGGGCCCCCCTCATCAGCCCCAGCATTTT; CDR3 protein: CASSFTGGPPHQPQHF; J gene: TRBJ1-5; D gene: TRBD1; V gene: TRBV11-2; clone size: .
CDR3 DNA: TGTGCCAGTAGTATCGGGAACACCGGGGAGCTGTTTTTT; CDR3 protein: CASSIGNTGELFF; J gene: TRBJ2-2; D gene: .; V gene: TRBV19; clone size: .
CDR3 DNA: TGTGCCAGCAGCATAGCCGGGACAGGAGGCAATCAGCCCCAGCATTTT; CDR3 protein: CASSIAGTGGNQPQHF; J gene: TRBJ1-5; D gene: TRBD1; V gene: TRBV7-2; clone size: .
CDR3 DNA: TGTGCCAGCAGTTACAGGGCTGACAATGAGCAGTTCTTC; CDR3 protein: CASSYRADNEQFF; J gene: TRBJ2-1; D gene: .; V gene: TRBV28; clone size: .
CDR3 DNA: TGTGCCAGCAGCCCCCCCCTCCGGGGGGCCCAAGAGACCCAGTACTTC; CDR3 protein: CASSPPLRGAQETQYF; J gene: TRBJ2-5; D gene: .; V gene: TRBV7-9; clone size: .
CDR3 DNA: TGCGCCAGCAGCCAAGAAGGGTGGGGCGGACCTAACTATGGCTACACCTTC; CDR3 protein: CASSQEGWGGPNYGYTF; J gene: TRBJ1-2; D gene: .; V gene: TRBV4-1; clone size: .
CDR3 DNA: TGTGCCAGCAGCGAACAGGGGGCCGGCCCCCTCCACTTT; CDR3 protein: CASSEQGAGPLHF; J gene: TRBJ1-6; D gene: TRBD1; V gene: TRBV9; clone size: .
CDR3 DNA: TGTGCCAGTAGTATTGGACAAATTGAAAAACTGTTTTTT; CDR3 protein: CASSIGQIEKLFF; J gene: TRBJ1-4; D gene: .; V gene: TRBV19; clone size: .
CDR3 DNA: TGTGCCAGCAGAAGACAGACAAAAAATGAAAAACTGTTTTTT; CDR3 protein: CASRRQTKNEKLFF; J gene: TRBJ1-4; D gene: .; V gene: TRBV6-5; clone size: .
CDR3 DNA: TGTGCCCGTTTACAGGGACATTGGGGCTACACCTTC; CDR3 protein: CARLQGHWGYTF; J gene: TRBJ1-2; D gene: .; V gene: TRBV2; clone size: .
CDR3 DNA: TGTGCCAGCAGCTCGGGAAGGGGGGGGAACTATGGCTACACCTTC; CDR3 protein: CASSSGRGGNYGYTF; J gene: TRBJ1-2; D gene: .; V gene: TRBV7-8; clone size: .